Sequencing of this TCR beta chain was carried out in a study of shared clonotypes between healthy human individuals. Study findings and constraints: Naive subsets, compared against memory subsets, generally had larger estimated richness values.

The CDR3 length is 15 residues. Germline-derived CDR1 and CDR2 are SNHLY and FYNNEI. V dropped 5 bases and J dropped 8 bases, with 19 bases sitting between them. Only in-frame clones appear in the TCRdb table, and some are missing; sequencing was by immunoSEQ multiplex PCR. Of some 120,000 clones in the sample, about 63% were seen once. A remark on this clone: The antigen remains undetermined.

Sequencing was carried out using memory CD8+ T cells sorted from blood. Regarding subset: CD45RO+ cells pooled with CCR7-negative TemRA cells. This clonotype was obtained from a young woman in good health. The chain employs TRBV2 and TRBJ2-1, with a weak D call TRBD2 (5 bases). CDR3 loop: CASSSAALEGYEQFF. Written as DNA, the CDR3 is TGTGCCAGCAGTTCTGCCGCTCTAGAGGGATATGAGCAGTTCTTC.